This TCR beta chain was obtained from a study of cytomegalovirus exposure and HLA in healthy donors. The study, taken as a whole, reports: The dataset shows that most TCR sequences were rare, while some public TCRs occurred in many donors. Later analysis found that TCR beta chains associated with HLA were more clonally expanded than other, equally common chains.

The V gene's germline CDR1 is KGHSH and CDR2 LQKENI. This CDR3 is 14 amino acids long. On this clone: What it recognizes is unknown. One end of the junction fails to match germline, which may point to a read error.

PCR amplification relied on 60 Vbeta primers (plus 13 Jbeta primers). As processed by the authors: As a later analysis found, there were approximately 80 million unique TCR beta chains, of which around 10 million were shared. Libraries were prepared by immunoSEQ multiplex PCR; TCRdb keeps only in-frame clonotypes and omits some of them. The V and J calls and the clone size are those of that table, but D and trimming were determined from the DNA. The sample carries some 140,000 clones, approximately 69% recorded once. The sequenced sample consisted of PBMCs. The chain combines TRBV18 with TRBJ1-2, with D unresolved. This TCR was sampled from a man younger than 45 in good health and CMV-seronegative. CDR3 amino acids: CASSPAAGYYGYPF. Written as DNA, the CDR3 is TGTGCCAGCTCACCTGCGGCGGGATACTATGGCTACCCCTTC. Based on the CDR3 plus reference TRBV18 and TRBJ1-2, the full variable domain is NAGVMQNPRHLVRRRGQEARLRCSPMKGHSHVYWYRQLPEEGLKFMVYLQKENIIDESGMPKERFSAEFPKEGPSILRIQQVVRGDSAAYFCASSPAAGYYGYPFGSGTRLTVV.